This T cell receptor (beta chain) is from a study of T cells in Graves' hyperthyroidism and ophthalmopathy. Overall study findings and caveats: Ophthalmopathy and stable hyperthyroidism were told apart by a 13 V-J model.

Ten or more counts support this clonotype. The antigen is undetermined. TCR beta CDR3 regions were amplified from RNA. TCR CDR3 underwent first-round RT-PCR with the HTBI primer set. MiXCR, applied by TCRdb to the multiplex PCR reads, yields one record per CDR3 protein. The table has hundreds of thousands of distinct CDR3 sequences, 11% to 15% seen once. Uncontrolled infection, other autoimmune disease, pregnancy and lactation each barred patients from inclusion. Germline assignment: CDR1 MNHNS and CDR2 SASEGT. This CDR3 contains 12 residues. V lost 8 bases and J lost 5, with 10 bases in between. V is TRBV6-1 and J is TRBJ1-5; tentatively, D is TRBD1 (6 bases). The receptor comes from a woman in her 30s with Graves' hyperthyroidism. Sequencing used blood. CDR3 sequence reads: CASGRQDQPQHF. The CDR3 nucleotides are TGTGCCAGCGGGCGACAGGATCAGCCCCAGCATTTT.